This T cell receptor beta chain was sequenced during a study of blood T cell repertoires in COVID-19. Study information: Samples representing acute and convalescent COVID-19 were sourced from the United States, Italy and Spain. From T cells, B-cell-depleted T cells, or PBMCs came the material, which was cDNA or gDNA.

As originally analysed: Amplification with reference gene primers provided the estimates of nucleated cell counts. Produced via immunoSEQ multiplex PCR; TCRdb's table is partial and in-frame only. The V and J calls and clone size are taken from that table; D and trimming were inferred from the DNA. The repertoire includes approximately 190,000 clones, 84% of them detected once, and 5.1% sits in the top ten. This CDR3 region has 15 residues. Germline CDR1 and CDR2: SGHRS and YFSETQ. With 0 bases removed from V and 5 bases from J, the gap between germline ends came to 15 bases. The clonotype originates from a woman aged 70-85 years with active or convalescent COVID-19. The chain links TRBV5-1 to TRBJ2-7, with D possibly TRBD1 on 5 matching bases. The sample taken for sequencing was peripheral blood. The CDR3 nucleotides read TGCGCCAGCAGCTTGGACCAGGGAAGGATCGACGAGCAGTACTTC. As protein: CASSLDQGRIDEQYF.